This passage covers 20 T cell receptor beta chains from one sample sequenced in a study of blood T cell repertoires in COVID-19. Only in-frame clones appear in the TCRdb table, and some are missing; sequencing was by immunoSEQ multiplex PCR. The sample lists some 140,000 clones; 84% were seen once. Sequenced sample: PBMCs or T cells enriched from blood (not recorded which). The receptors originated from a man aged 35 to 55 with acute COVID-19.

This chain uses TRBV3-1 (or the pseudogene TRBV3-2) with TRBJ2-1, with 7 bases lining up with TRBD2. V gave up 1 base and J gave up 6 bases; unmatched junction bases: 12. The germline V gene encodes CDR1 LGHDT and CDR2 YNNKEL (reference sequence). The CDR3 runs 17 residues. The CDR3 nucleotides are TGTGCCAGCAGCCAAGTCATTAGCGGGCTCAAGGGCAATGAGCAGTTCTTC. Encoded protein: CASSQVISGLKGNEQFF.

This chain uses TRBV2 with TRBJ2-6; 13 bases line up with TRBD2. This CDR3 has 16 residues. Per the germline V gene, CDR1 is SNHLY and CDR2 is FYNNEI. The CDR3 loop is CARRGTSGTGANVLTF. CDR3 nucleotide sequence: TGTGCTCGGCGGGGGACTAGCGGGACTGGGGCCAACGTCCTGACTTTC. Filled out from reference TRBV2 and TRBJ2-6, the complete variable domain reads EPEVTQTPSHQVTQMGQEVILRCVPISNHLYFYWYRQILGQKVEFLVSFYNNEISEKSEIFDDQFSVERPDGSNFTLKIRSTKLEDSAMYFCARRGTSGTGANVLTFGAGSRLTVL.

This sequence joins TRBV5-1 and TRBJ2-7; 8 bases are shared with TRBD2. Germline values: CDR1 SGHRS, CDR2 YFSETQ. J lost 3 bases, V lost 4 bases, and 6 bases had no gene match. This CDR3 has 14 residues. CDR3 protein: CASSRDGTSYEQYF. The CDR3, as DNA: TGCGCCAGCAGCAGGGACGGGACTAGCTACGAGCAGTACTTC. The full variable domain, with the rest looked up from reference TRBV5-1 and TRBJ2-7, is KAGVTQTPRYLIKTRGQQVTLSCSPISGHRSVSWYQQTPGQGLQFLFEYFSETQRNKGNFPGRFSGRQFSNSRSEMNVSTLELGDSALYLCASSRDGTSYEQYFGPGTRLTVT.

The rearrangement joins TRBV3-1 (or the pseudogene TRBV3-2) to TRBJ2-7, with 8 bases that match TRBD2. Germline V gives CDR1 LGHDT, CDR2 YNNKEL (reference sequence). V shed 3 bases and J 4 bases; nucleotides not matched to a gene: 2. The CDR3 is 13 residues long. This chain's CDR3 is CASSQRGVYEQYF. CDR3 DNA: TGTGCCAGCAGCCAGCGGGGGGTTTACGAGCAGTACTTC.

The chain employs TRBV30 and TRBJ2-3, with D maybe TRBD1 (6 bases). Germline lookup yields CDR1 GTSNPN and CDR2 SVGIG (reference sequence). V was clipped by 4 bases and J by 4 bases, with 6 bases between them. The CDR3 consists of 11 residues. This CDR3 is CAWTGADTQYF. The CDR3 region has the DNA TGTGCCTGGACAGGGGCAGATACGCAGTATTTT. The full variable domain, its missing parts supplied by reference TRBV30 and TRBJ2-3, is SQTIHQWPATLVQPVGSPLSLECTVEGTSNPNLYWYRQAAGRGLQLLFYSVGIGQISSEVPQNLSASRPQDRQFILSSKKLLLSDSGFYLCAWTGADTQYFGPGTRLTVL.

The CDR3 DNA is TGTGCCAGCGCGGGGCTAGCGGGAGGCCCCACAGATACGCAGTATTTT. This sequence encodes CASAGLAGGPTDTQYF. V usage is TRBV25-1 and J usage is TRBJ2-3; TRBD2 matches 11 bases. CDR1 and CDR2 (germline): MGHDK, SYGVNS. The J segment lost 2 bases and the V segment lost 8 bases, leaving 9 bases of the junction unmatched. There are 16 residues in the CDR3.

J is TRBJ2-1 and V is TRBV11-3; 9 positions agree with TRBD2. Germline CDR1 and CDR2: SGHNT and YENEEA. The CDR3 has 16 amino acids. V gave up 0 bases and J gave up 10 bases; unmatched junction bases: 10. The CDR3 is CASSLEFAGGLNEQFF. The CDR3, as DNA: TGTGCCAGCAGCTTAGAGTTTGCGGGGGGGCTTAACGAGCAGTTCTTC.

This clone was observed once. CDR3 sequence (DNA): TGCGCCAGCAGCCTTTATGCTAGCGGGGAAGGAGATACGCAGTATTTT. This sequence encodes CASSLYASGEGDTQYF. This chain links TRBV5-1 with TRBJ2-3; 9 nucleotides line up with TRBD2. The CDR3 has 16 amino acids. V dropped 4 bases and J dropped 5; count of bases not matched to a gene: 11. The germline gives CDR1 SGHRS, CDR2 YFSETQ.

The J gene is TRBJ2-1, the V gene TRBV5-6; 10 nucleotides align to TRBD2. J gave up 5 bases and V 4 bases, and 6 bases lay outside the gene matches. Germline V gene data show CDR1 as SGHDT and CDR2 as YYEEEE. The CDR3 runs 15 residues. The chain's CDR3 is CASSPGLAEDNEQFF. The CDR3 nucleotides read TGTGCCAGCAGCCCAGGACTAGCGGAGGACAATGAGCAGTTCTTC.

The chain links TRBV2 to TRBJ1-2; D is perhaps TRBD1 (6 bases). This CDR3 comprises 12 residues. The V and J ends lost 6 bases and 6 bases respectively, with 11 bases between them. CDR1 is SNHLY and CDR2 is FYNNEI in the germline V gene. DNA of the CDR3: TGTGCCAGCAGAGGGGACATCCATGGCTACACCTTC. Translated: CASRGDIHGYTF.

CDR3 in amino acids: CASKLGALSYEQYF. CDR3 DNA: TGTGCCAGCAAGCTGGGGGCTCTTTCCTACGAGCAGTACTTC. The J gene is TRBJ2-7, the V gene TRBV6-5, with D possibly being TRBD1 (6 bases). Trimming stripped 7 bases from V and 1 base from J, with 14 bases between. Germline CDR1 reads MNHEY; CDR2 reads SVGAGI. The CDR3 has 14 amino acids.

V and J are TRBV2 and TRBJ2-7; 10 bases fit TRBD1. Trimming cost V 7 bases and J 0 bases; bases outside gene matches: 9. This CDR3 spans 16 amino acids. Germline CDR1 is SNHLY and CDR2 is FYNNEI. The CDR3 reads CASTVGTGASSYEQYF. Written as DNA, the CDR3 is TGTGCCAGCACCGTTGGGACAGGGGCTAGCTCCTACGAGCAGTACTTC.

In this sample, this clone turned up a few times. The V gene is TRBV9, the J gene TRBJ1-2, with D maybe TRBD1 (6 bases). The germline CDR1 and CDR2 sequences are SGDLS and YYNGEE. The V and J ends lost 1 base and 4 bases respectively, with 11 bases between them. The CDR3 extends over 14 amino acids. This CDR3 is CASSVSGTTYGYTF. As DNA, the CDR3 is TGTGCCAGCAGCGTATCCGGGACAACCTATGGCTACACCTTC.

This chain joins TRBV7-9 and TRBJ1-1; D remains unclear. This CDR3 region has 14 residues. The germline CDR1 and CDR2 sequences are SEHNR and FQNEAQ (reference sequence). V was cut by 3 bases and J by 0 bases, with 8 bases left in between. The CDR3 DNA reads TGTGCCAGCAGCTTCCCTTTTCTGAACACTGAAGCTTTCTTT. This translates into CASSFPFLNTEAFF.

The chain carries TRBV28 and TRBJ1-2; 7 bases map to TRBD1. Germline V CDR1 and CDR2: MDHEN, SYDVKM. J gave up 9 bases and V 7 bases, and 14 bases lay outside the gene matches. The CDR3 contains 14 residues. The CDR3: CASNRPQGVYSYTF. The CDR3 nucleotides are TGTGCCAGCAATCGGCCCCAGGGGGTATATAGCTACACCTTC.

The table lists this clone with a count of one. This rearrangement joins TRBV30 to TRBJ2-3, with D possibly being TRBD2 (7 bases). Germline values: CDR1 GTSNPN, CDR2 SVGIG (reference sequence). The length of the CDR3 is 15 residues. The V and J ends lost 0 bases and 5 bases respectively, with 15 bases between them. The chain's CDR3 is CAWSVLAGAGDTQYF. In DNA form, the CDR3 reads TGTGCCTGGAGTGTACTGGCGGGGGCGGGAGATACGCAGTATTTT.

This clone was seen once. V and J are TRBV11-3 and TRBJ1-1; 7 bases align to TRBD1. V trimming: 5 bases; J trimming: 6 bases; junction bases outside the gene matches: 12. CDR1 and CDR2 (germline): SGHNT, YENEEA. This CDR3 is built from 15 residues. CDR3: CASSASGTAGAEAFF. In DNA form, the CDR3 reads TGTGCCAGCAGCGCCTCCGGGACAGCTGGCGCTGAAGCTTTCTTT.

V usage is TRBV6-6 and J usage is TRBJ1-1, with D maybe TRBD1 (5 bases). CDR1 is MNHNY, CDR2 SVGAGI, per germline (reference sequence). The CDR3 has 13 amino acids. V was clipped by 7 bases and J by 4 bases, with 13 bases between them. For the CDR3, the DNA is TGTGCCAGCACCCAGGGAGGGCGCACTGAAGCTTTCTTT. Its protein product is CASTQGGRTEAFF.

This clone has just one count. This chain links TRBV29-1 with TRBJ2-1, with D possibly TRBD2 on 6 matching bases. Trimming shortened V by 6 bases and J by 0 bases, and 9 bases separated the two germline ends. Germline V gene data show CDR1 as SQVTM and CDR2 as ANQGSEA. The CDR3 runs 13 residues. CDR3 bases: TGCAGCGTATACGGGAGCTCCTACAATGAGCAGTTCTTC. The encoded protein is CSVYGSSYNEQFF.

The J gene is TRBJ2-7, the V gene TRBV6-2 or TRBV6-3; 7 bases align to TRBD2. The CDR3 covers 16 residues. V lost 0 bases and J lost 2; bases outside the gene matches: 7. CDR1 and CDR2 from the germline V gene are MNHEY and SVGEGT. CDR3 region: CASSYSRTGGTYEQYF. CDR3 coding DNA: TGTGCCAGCAGTTACTCGAGGACGGGAGGTACCTACGAGCAGTACTTC.